Following are 27 T cell receptor beta chains from one sample sequenced in a study of shared clonotypes between healthy human individuals. Repertoires were generated with immunoSEQ multiplex PCR, while TCRdb's copy carries only in-frame clones and drops some. Among approximately 1,500,000 clones listed, roughly 96% were seen once. The material sequenced was naive CD4+ T cells sorted from blood. Subset noted: CD45RA+ positively selected. The receptors come from a man aged 30 to 45 in good health.

The CDR3 is CASSLRQSGELFF. CDR3 DNA: TGTGCCAGCAGTCTCAGACAGTCCGGGGAGCTGTTTTTT. V is TRBV7-2 and J is TRBJ2-2; a possible D gene is TRBD1 (5 bases). The germline V gene has CDR1 SGHTA and CDR2 FQGNSA. The CDR3 loop spans 13 amino acids. Trimming stripped 6 bases from V and 6 bases from J, with 11 bases between.

This chain uses TRBV19 with TRBJ2-3, with 8 bases lining up with TRBD2. Germline assignment: CDR1 LNHDA and CDR2 SQIVND (reference sequence). The CDR3 loop spans 15 amino acids. V lost 7 bases and J lost 5; bases outside the gene matches: 11. The CDR3 is CASKWGAGVGDTQYF. CDR3 DNA: TGTGCCAGTAAGTGGGGAGCGGGAGTCGGAGATACGCAGTATTTT.

This sequence joins TRBV21-1 and TRBJ2-1; TRBD1, the table's D call, was not compared with the DNA. TRBV21-1 is labeled a pseudogene. The CDR3 runs to 12 residues. The CDR3 spells CASQGAHNEQFF. The CDR3 nucleotides read TGTGCCAGCCAGGGGGCGCATAATGAGCAGTTCTTC.

V is TRBV12-5 and J is TRBJ2-1; weak D call: TRBD1 (8 bases). The CDR3 has 12 amino acids. With 11 bases removed from V and 7 bases from J, the gap between germline ends came to 15 bases. The germline CDR1 and CDR2 sequences are LGHNT and FRNRAP. CDR3 sequence: CAFRGDRNEQFF. The DNA for the CDR3 is TGTGCTTTCCGGGGGGACAGGAATGAGCAGTTCTTC.

The V call is TRBV5-8, the J call TRBJ1-5, with 8 bases fitting TRBD1. The CDR3 length is 15 residues. Germline V lookup: CDR1 SGHTS, CDR2 YDEGEE. J gave up 1 base and V 4 bases, and 4 bases lay outside the gene matches. The CDR3 nucleotides read TGTGCCAGCAGCCTGGACAGGGTGAGCAATCAGCCCCAGCATTTT. It translates to CASSLDRVSNQPQHF.

The CDR3 DNA sequence: TGCGCCAGCCCGATGGCGGGAACCGGGGAGCTGTTTTTT. It is translated as CASPMAGTGELFF. The genes are TRBV4-3 and TRBJ2-2; D might be TRBD2 (6 bases). The CDR3 length is 13 residues. Trimming took 8 bases from V and 5 from J, leaving 12 bases between them. Germline V gene data show CDR1 as LGHNA and CDR2 as YSLEER.

This chain joins TRBV11-2 and TRBJ2-1; 7 bases match TRBD1. Trimming removed 5 bases from V and 8 bases from J; junction bases left unmatched: 12. Germline-derived CDR1 and CDR2 are SGHAT and FQNNGV. CDR3 size: 15 residues. The DNA of the CDR3 is TGTGCCAGCAGCCTGGAAGGCCACAGGGGTGATGAGCAGTTCTTC. The encoded protein is CASSLEGHRGDEQFF.

A single count supports this clone. Other DNA sequences of this sample code for an identical CDR3. V is TRBV6-6 and J is TRBJ1-1; D gene unclear. This CDR3 has 12 residues. V gave up 3 bases and J gave up 3 bases, with 5 bases separating them. Germline V CDR1 and CDR2: MNHNY, SVGAGI (reference sequence). For the CDR3, the DNA is TGTGCCAGCAGTTATGGGGACACTGAAGCTTTCTTT. As protein: CASSYGDTEAFF.

This rearrangement joins TRBV4-1 to TRBJ2-2, with D possibly matching TRBD2 (5 bases). Trimming pared 0 bases from V and 4 bases from J, leaving 15 bases between. Germline V lookup: CDR1 MGHRA, CDR2 YSYEKL. The CDR3 loop spans 17 amino acids. CDR3: CASSQDKTRTLTGELFF. In nucleotides, the CDR3 is TGCGCCAGCAGCCAAGATAAAACTAGAACCCTCACCGGGGAGCTGTTTTTT.

The chain links TRBV9 to TRBJ2-7, with 10 nucleotides matching TRBD2. This CDR3 has 16 amino acids. Germline values: CDR1 SGDLS, CDR2 YYNGEE. After removal of 2 bases from V and 2 bases from J, the junction contained 7 bases not matched to a gene. This CDR3 reads CASSVGGGLAAYEQYF. CDR3 nucleotide sequence: TGTGCCAGCAGCGTCGGAGGTGGACTAGCGGCCTACGAGCAGTACTTC.

This clone has just one count. The rearrangement links TRBV5-5 to TRBJ2-3; D unclear. The CDR3 consists of 15 residues. Germline V gives CDR1 SGHKS, CDR2 YYEKEE (reference sequence). The V gene lost 0 bases and the J gene lost 1 base, with 9 bases spanning the gap. The CDR3 here is CASSLGTRGTDTQYF. For the CDR3, the DNA is TGTGCCAGCAGCTTGGGAACTCGGGGCACAGATACGCAGTATTTT.

V is TRBV6-6 and J is TRBJ2-2; 8 nucleotides align to TRBD1. CDR3 size: 15 residues. The J segment lost 5 bases and the V segment lost 6 bases, leaving 8 bases of the junction unmatched. Germline loops: CDR1 MNHNY, CDR2 SVGAGI (reference sequence). The CDR3 DNA is TGTGCCAGCAGGATAAGGACAGGGAAGACCGGGGAGCTGTTTTTT. The encoded protein is CASRIRTGKTGELFF.

J is TRBJ2-3 and V is TRBV28; D possibly corresponds to TRBD1 (5 bases). With 3 bases removed from V and 4 bases from J, the gap between germline ends came to 8 bases. Germline CDR1 is MDHEN and CDR2 is SYDVKM. The CDR3 extends over 13 amino acids. The CDR3 coding sequence is TGTGCCAGCAGTTTCGGCAGGGCAGATACGCAGTATTTT. Protein product: CASSFGRADTQYF.

Comments on this clone: Other DNA sequences within the sample encode an identical CDR3. V gene TRBV18 combines with J gene TRBJ2-3, with TRBD2 matching over 10 bases. In germline, CDR1 is KGHSH, CDR2 LQKENI. J lost 5 bases, V lost 3 bases, and 2 bases had no gene match. The CDR3 consists of 14 residues. The CDR3 DNA reads TGTGCCAGCTCACCTCTAGCGGGAGAAGATACGCAGTATTTT. This sequence encodes CASSPLAGEDTQYF.

The V and J genes are TRBV19 and TRBJ2-3, with 9 bases identical to TRBD2. There are 15 residues in the CDR3. V trimming: 7 bases; J trimming: 1 base; junction bases outside the gene matches: 6. Per germline, CDR1 LNHDA and CDR2 SQIVND (reference sequence). CDR3 bases: TGTGCCAGTACCATAGCGGGAGTGGGCACAGATACGCAGTATTTT. Encoded protein: CASTIAGVGTDTQYF. The whole variable domain, remainder taken from reference TRBV19 and TRBJ2-3, is DGGITQSPKYLFRKEGQNVTLSCEQNLNHDAMYWYRQDPGQGLRLIYYSQIVNDFQKGDIAEGYSVSREKKESFPLTVTSAQKNPTAFYLCASTIAGVGTDTQYFGPGTRLTVL.

The rearrangement uses TRBV5-1 and TRBJ2-1; D is perhaps TRBD1 (6 bases). The CDR3 spans 15 residues. V was pared by 0 bases and J by 2 bases, with 9 bases between. CDR1 and CDR2 (germline): SGHRS, YFSETQ. The CDR3 coding sequence is TGCGCCAGCAGCTTGGACAGGGCAGCCTACAATGAGCAGTTCTTC. This gives the protein CASSLDRAAYNEQFF. Filled out from reference TRBV5-1 and TRBJ2-1, the complete variable domain reads KAGVTQTPRYLIKTRGQQVTLSCSPISGHRSVSWYQQTPGQGLQFLFEYFSETQRNKGNFPGRFSGRQFSNSRSEMNVSTLELGDSALYLCASSLDRAAYNEQFFGPGTRLTVL.

The chain couples TRBV30 to TRBJ1-1; 9 nucleotides match TRBD1. The germline V gene encodes CDR1 GTSNPN and CDR2 SVGIG (reference sequence). The CDR3 has 17 residues. Trimming cost V 5 bases and J 4 bases; bases outside gene matches: 17. The CDR3 here is CAWAVTGGARKGTEAFF. CDR3 coding DNA: TGTGCCTGGGCGGTGACAGGGGGGGCCCGAAAAGGCACTGAAGCTTTCTTT.

This chain joins TRBV18 and TRBJ1-4; D unclear. With 8 bases removed from V and 0 bases from J, the gap between germline ends came to 10 bases. The CDR3 totals 14 residues. Germline CDR1 reads KGHSH; CDR2 reads LQKENI. The CDR3 is CASTLTATNEKLFF. As DNA, the CDR3 is TGTGCCAGCACCCTGACCGCAACTAATGAAAAACTGTTTTTT.

The V and J genes are TRBV9 and TRBJ2-1, with TRBD1 matching 9 bases. Germline lookup yields CDR1 SGDLS and CDR2 YYNGEE. V trimming: 4 bases; J trimming: 2 bases; junction bases outside the gene matches: 1. The CDR3 sequence is 14 residues long. In nucleotides, the CDR3 is TGTGCCAGCAGCCGGGACAGGGCCTACAATGAGCAGTTCTTC. This encodes CASSRDRAYNEQFF.

DNA for the CDR3: TGTGCCAGCCGCAGGGGAAGACCTAGCTCCTACAATGAGCAGTTCTTC. This gives the protein CASRRGRPSSYNEQFF. This chain links TRBV7-2 with TRBJ2-1; maybe TRBD1 (6 bases). CDR1 is SGHTA and CDR2 is FQGNSA in the germline V gene. V lost 8 bases and J lost 0, with 17 bases in between. The CDR3 is 16 amino acids.

The chain couples TRBV28 to TRBJ1-3; 7 positions match TRBD1. Germline V gene data show CDR1 as MDHEN and CDR2 as SYDVKM. The V and J ends lost 5 bases and 0 bases, in that order; junction bases with no gene match: 13. CDR3 length: 18 amino acids. The CDR3, as DNA: TGTGCCAGCAGTCCATGGGGACAGTCCGAAAGCTCTGGAAACACCATATATTTT. It yields the protein CASSPWGQSESSGNTIYF.

This clone has a single count. V and J are TRBV4-1 and TRBJ1-4; D gene uncertain. The germline V gene encodes CDR1 MGHRA and CDR2 YSYEKL. The length of the CDR3 is 16 residues. V lost 0 bases and J lost 8, with 16 bases in between. CDR3 protein: CASSQEPIGIREKLFF. The CDR3 bases are TGCGCCAGCAGCCAAGAGCCCATCGGGATACGCGAAAAACTGTTTTTT.

The chain links TRBV19 to TRBJ2-5, with 10 bases matching TRBD1. This CDR3 has 16 amino acids. CDR1 and CDR2 (germline): LNHDA, SQIVND (reference sequence). The ends lost 3 bases at V and 4 bases at J; junction bases unmatched: 8. DNA for the CDR3: TGTGCCAGTAGTATGCGGGGACAGGGGTTAGGAGAGACCCAGTACTTC. As protein: CASSMRGQGLGETQYF.

The sample holds one count of this clone. CDR3 DNA sequence: TGTGCCAGCAGTGTGGTGGTAGGGGAGACCCAGTACTTC. Translating gives CASSVVVGETQYF. V gene TRBV2 combines with J gene TRBJ2-5, with unresolved D. The V and J ends lost 4 bases and 5 bases respectively, with 11 bases between them. The CDR3 totals 13 residues. Germline CDR1 and CDR2: SNHLY and FYNNEI.

The V call is TRBV28, the J call TRBJ2-5, with D perhaps given as TRBD1 or TRBD2 (5 bases each). The V end lost 7 bases, the J end lost 5 bases, and 14 bases lay between the germline ends. Germline CDR1 is MDHEN and CDR2 is SYDVKM. The CDR3 extends over 13 amino acids. CDR3 sequence reads: CASILGRQETQYF. The CDR3, as DNA: TGTGCCAGCATTCTGGGACGTCAGGAGACCCAGTACTTC.

The gene calls are TRBV5-1 and TRBJ1-2; TRBD1 is a possible D gene (6 bases). Germline CDR1 is SGHRS and CDR2 is YFSETQ. The CDR3 totals 14 residues. With 5 bases removed from V and 4 bases from J, the gap between germline ends came to 15 bases. Here the CDR3 DNA reads TGCGCCAGCAGTCCCGAAGGGGGGTCCTATGGCTACACCTTC. It is translated as CASSPEGGSYGYTF.

CDR3 loop: CASSGSGWVSSYNEQFF. CDR3 nucleotides: TGTGCCAGCAGCGGTAGCGGGTGGGTAAGCTCCTACAATGAGCAGTTCTTC. This chain links TRBV7-2 with TRBJ2-1, with 7 positions matching TRBD2. Germline CDR1 and CDR2: SGHTA and FQGNSA. The ends lost 5 bases at V and 0 bases at J; junction bases unmatched: 10. The CDR3 is made up of 17 amino acids.